The sequence of this T cell receptor (beta chain) was determined in a study of blood T cell repertoires in COVID-19. Whole-study context: Some COVID-19 samples were acute and others convalescent; all came from the United States, Italy and Spain. Nucleic acid was either cDNA or gDNA, and it came from T cells, B-cell-depleted T cells, or PBMCs.

Methods used by the authors: Reference gene primers were amplified, and this amplification served to estimate nucleated cell counts. Clones were read by immunoSEQ multiplex PCR, and TCRdb kept only the in-frame ones, dropping some. D and trimming come from the DNA, and the V and J calls and clone size come from that table. Of under 250,000 clones in the sample, 86% are singletons; the top ten hold under 2%. This TCR was recovered from a woman in her fifties or sixties who had recovered from COVID-19. What was sequenced was peripheral blood.

The CDR3: CASSPNLAGGQETQYF. As DNA, the CDR3 is TGTGCCAGCAGCCCTAATCTAGCGGGGGGACAAGAGACCCAGTACTTC. The rearrangement joins TRBV5-4 to TRBJ2-5; 11 positions agree with TRBD2. CDR3 length equals 16 residues. The germline CDR1 and CDR2 sequences are SGHNT and YYREEE (reference sequence). J gave up 2 bases and V 4 bases, and 7 bases lay outside the gene matches. The full variable domain, in which reference TRBV5-4 and TRBJ2-5 provide the parts outside the CDR3, is ETGVTQSPTHLIKTRGQQVTLRCSSQSGHNTVSWYQQALGQGPQFIFQYYREEENGRGNFPPRFSGLQFPNYSSELNVNALELDDSALYLCASSPNLAGGQETQYFGPGTRLLVL.